This T cell receptor (beta chain) comes out of a study of shared T cell receptors in the human thymus (dated by TCRdb to the early 2020s). About the full investigation: The study investigated the way shared, self-reactive T-cell receptor alpha chains are produced in the human thymus.

Preparation of the library involved the immunoSEQ multiplex PCR assay. This is the immuneACCESS table as TCRdb keeps it, with only in-frame sequences that have V and J called. A part of the clones is gone; compared with another copy, unresolved V genes explain less than half, and the rest is unexplained. This sample has fewer than 700,000 clones in its table, and around 87% of those were observed once. 0.0095% to 0.011% of the sample comes from the top ten. CDR1 and CDR2 are drawn from the germline V gene: SGDLS, YYNGEE. The CDR3 runs 16 residues from the cysteine to the phenylalanine. The DNA shown is the 48-base CDR3, in frame from base 1. Relative to germline, V is missing 4 bases and J is missing 5 bases, with 8 bases of the junction outside any gene match. Points on this clone: Its antigen is unknown. Base-call qualities are not available, and no considerably larger clone is one nucleotide away.

A further study also used this sample, focusing on human thymus T cells. Looking at the second paper: Donors were immunologically healthy infants undergoing open corrective cardiac surgery for congenital heart defects in Finland. The thymus tissue came from surgical resects taken out during corrective cardiac surgery. Biased V and J gene segment usage appeared to be present in both thymic and peripheral blood repertoires. According to the related research, thymic TCR repertoires were highly overlapping among unrelated individuals. TCR alpha and beta repertoires from roughly 8 infant thymus samples and a few related peripheral blood samples were characterized in the study. Donor ages ranged from roughly 7 to 250 days, and the cohort comprised about 6 male and a couple of female infants. Thymocytes were mechanically released from the tissue and were stored as pellets of roughly 9-31 million cells at -70 degrees C. A QIAsymphony instrument was used to extract genomic DNA from frozen cell pellets. The immunoSEQ multiplex PCR assay was used to amplify the TCRB and TCRAD loci from a standardized quantity of quality-controlled genomic DNA. The amplicons spanned the V(D)J region and were long enough to cover the CDR3 and allow V and J genes to be identified. The commercial immunoSEQ service was used to sequence amplicons on an Illumina platform. Primer bias and sequencing errors were corrected using previously described methods, and TCRAD and TCRB definitions followed the IMGT database. immunoSEQ Analyzer 3.0 and VDJTools were used for repertoire analysis, which covered basic statistics, V/J segment usage, diversity estimates, rarefaction and pairwise overlap. Diversity was estimated using the Chao1, ChaoE, Efron-Thisted, Shannon and inverse Simpson indices, and was also estimated on datasets down-sampled to the size of the smallest sample. Repertoire overlap was determined by strict matching of CDR3 nucleotide sequence, V gene and J gene, and Jaccard-based multidimensional scaling clustering was applied. On average, about 730,000 unique TCRB clonotypes were obtained from thymus samples, compared with 75,000 to 90,000 from blood samples.

The V and J genes are TRBV9 and TRBJ2-1; TRBD2 lines up with 11 middle nucleotides. This TCR came from a boy younger than two with a congenital heart defect. Donor details come from another sample of the same person, matched by shared clones. The sample taken for sequencing was thymocytes. The CDR3 loop reads CASSNGSGRANNEQFF. The nucleotide sequence reads as follows: TGTGCCAGCAGCAACGGTAGCGGGAGGGCTAACAATGAGCAGTTCTTC.